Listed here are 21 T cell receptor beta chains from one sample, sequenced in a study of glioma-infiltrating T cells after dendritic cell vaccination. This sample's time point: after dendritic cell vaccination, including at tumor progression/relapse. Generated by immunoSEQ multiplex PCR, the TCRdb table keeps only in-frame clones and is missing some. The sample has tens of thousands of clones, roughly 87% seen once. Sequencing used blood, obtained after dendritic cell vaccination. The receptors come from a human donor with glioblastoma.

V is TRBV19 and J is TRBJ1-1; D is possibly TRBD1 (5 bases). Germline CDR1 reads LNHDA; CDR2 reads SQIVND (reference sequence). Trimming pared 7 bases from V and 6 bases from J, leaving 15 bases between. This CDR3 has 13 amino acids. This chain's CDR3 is CASKGAKRSEAFF. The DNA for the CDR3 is TGTGCCAGTAAAGGGGCAAAACGCTCTGAAGCTTTCTTT.

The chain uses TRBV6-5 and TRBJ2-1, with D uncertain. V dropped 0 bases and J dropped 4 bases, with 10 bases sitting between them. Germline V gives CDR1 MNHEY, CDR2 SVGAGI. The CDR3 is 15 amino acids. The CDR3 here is CASSYSTAGYNEQFF. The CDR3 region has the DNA TGTGCCAGCAGTTACTCGACGGCAGGATACAATGAGCAGTTCTTC.

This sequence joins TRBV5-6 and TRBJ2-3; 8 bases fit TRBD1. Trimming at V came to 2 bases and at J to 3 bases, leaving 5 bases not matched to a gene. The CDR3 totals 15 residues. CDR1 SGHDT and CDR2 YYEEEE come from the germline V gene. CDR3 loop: CASSLAGGTTDTQYF. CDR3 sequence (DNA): TGTGCCAGCAGCTTAGCAGGGGGCACGACAGATACGCAGTATTTT.

The CDR3 region has the DNA TGTGCCAGCAGTGAAAGTGGAGAATACAATGAGCAGTTCTTC. Protein product: CASSESGEYNEQFF. The chain recombines TRBV2 with TRBJ2-1; no clear D gene. Trimming cost V 2 bases and J 4 bases, with 9 bases left between them. Germline V gene sequence: CDR1 SNHLY, CDR2 FYNNEI. The CDR3 is 14 residues long.

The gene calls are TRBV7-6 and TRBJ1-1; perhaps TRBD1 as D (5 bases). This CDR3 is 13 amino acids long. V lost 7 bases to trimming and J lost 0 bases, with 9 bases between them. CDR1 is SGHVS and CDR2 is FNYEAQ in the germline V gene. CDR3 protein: CASTPDMNTEAFF. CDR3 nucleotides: TGTGCCAGCACCCCGGACATGAACACTGAAGCTTTCTTT.

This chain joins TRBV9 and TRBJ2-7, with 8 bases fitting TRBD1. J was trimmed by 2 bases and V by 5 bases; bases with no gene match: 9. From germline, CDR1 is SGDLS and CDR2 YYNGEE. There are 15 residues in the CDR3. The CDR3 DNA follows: TGTGCCAGCAGTCGCACCGGGACAGGAGCCTACGAGCAGTACTTC. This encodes CASSRTGTGAYEQYF. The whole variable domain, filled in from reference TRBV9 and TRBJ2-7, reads DSGVTQTPKHLITATGQRVTLRCSPRSGDLSVYWYQQSLDQGLQFLIQYYNGEERAKGNILERFSAQQFPDLHSELNLSSLELGDSALYFCASSRTGTGAYEQYFGPGTRLTVT.

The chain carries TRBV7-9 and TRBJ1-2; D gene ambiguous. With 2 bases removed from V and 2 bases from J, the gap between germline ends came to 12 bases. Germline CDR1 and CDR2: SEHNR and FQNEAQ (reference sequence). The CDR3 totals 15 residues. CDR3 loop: CASSLYTGTNYGYTF. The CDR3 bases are TGTGCCAGCAGCTTATATACGGGAACGAACTATGGCTACACCTTC.

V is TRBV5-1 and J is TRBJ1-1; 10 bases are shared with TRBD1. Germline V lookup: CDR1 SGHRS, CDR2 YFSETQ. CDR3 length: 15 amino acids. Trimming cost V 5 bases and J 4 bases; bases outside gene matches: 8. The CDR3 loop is CASSFAGTGATEAFF. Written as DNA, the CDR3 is TGCGCCAGCAGTTTCGCCGGGACAGGGGCCACTGAAGCTTTCTTT.

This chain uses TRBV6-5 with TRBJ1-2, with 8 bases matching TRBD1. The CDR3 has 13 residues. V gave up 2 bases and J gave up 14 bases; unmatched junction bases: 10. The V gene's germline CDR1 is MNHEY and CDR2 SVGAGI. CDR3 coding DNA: TGTGCCAGCAGTTACCAGGGGGCTAGACGGGGGACCTTC. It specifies CASSYQGARRGTF.

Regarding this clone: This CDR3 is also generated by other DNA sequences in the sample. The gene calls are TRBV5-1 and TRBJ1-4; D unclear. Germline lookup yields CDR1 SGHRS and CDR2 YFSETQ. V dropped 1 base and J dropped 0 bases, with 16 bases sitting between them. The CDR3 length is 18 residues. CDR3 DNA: TGCGCCAGCAGCTTGAATCCGCCCCAAGCTTCAACTAATGAAAAACTGTTTTTT. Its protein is CASSLNPPQASTNEKLFF.

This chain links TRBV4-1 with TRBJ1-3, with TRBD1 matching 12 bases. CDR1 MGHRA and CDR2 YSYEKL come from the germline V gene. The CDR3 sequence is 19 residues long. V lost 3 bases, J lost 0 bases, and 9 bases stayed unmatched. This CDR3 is CASSHPGGQGALSGNTIYF. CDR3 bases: TGCGCCAGCAGCCATCCCGGGGGACAGGGGGCCCTCTCTGGAAACACCATATATTTT.

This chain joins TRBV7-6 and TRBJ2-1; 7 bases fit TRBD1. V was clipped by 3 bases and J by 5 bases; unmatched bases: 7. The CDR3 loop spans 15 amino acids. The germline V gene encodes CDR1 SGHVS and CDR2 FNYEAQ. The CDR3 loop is CASSFRGLGHNEQFF. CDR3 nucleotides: TGTGCCAGCAGCTTTAGGGGGCTTGGGCACAATGAGCAGTTCTTC.

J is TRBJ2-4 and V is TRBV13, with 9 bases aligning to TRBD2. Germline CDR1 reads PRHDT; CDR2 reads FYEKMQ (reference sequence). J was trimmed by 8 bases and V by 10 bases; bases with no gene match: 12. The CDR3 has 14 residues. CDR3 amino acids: CATQMAGGEDIQYF. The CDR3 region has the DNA TGTGCCACCCAAATGGCGGGGGGGGAGGACATTCAGTACTTC.

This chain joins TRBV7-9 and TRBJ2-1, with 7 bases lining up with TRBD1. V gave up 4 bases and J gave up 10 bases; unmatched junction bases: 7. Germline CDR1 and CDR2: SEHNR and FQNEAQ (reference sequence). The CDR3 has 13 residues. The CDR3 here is CASSSNTGDEQFF. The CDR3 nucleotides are TGTGCCAGCAGCTCAAACACAGGGGACGAGCAGTTCTTC.

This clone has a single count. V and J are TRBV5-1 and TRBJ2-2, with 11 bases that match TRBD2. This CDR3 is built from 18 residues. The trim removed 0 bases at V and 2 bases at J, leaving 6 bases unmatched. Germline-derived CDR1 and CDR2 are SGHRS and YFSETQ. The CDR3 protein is CASSLGWTSGPNTGELFF. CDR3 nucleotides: TGCGCCAGCAGCTTGGGCTGGACTAGCGGGCCTAACACCGGGGAGCTGTTTTTT.

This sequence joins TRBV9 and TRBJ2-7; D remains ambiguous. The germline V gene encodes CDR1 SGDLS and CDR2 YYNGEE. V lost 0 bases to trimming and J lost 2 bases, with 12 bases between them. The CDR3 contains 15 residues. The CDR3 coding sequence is TGTGCCAGCAGCGTAGCTGAGTGGGCGACCTACGAGCAGTACTTC. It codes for CASSVAEWATYEQYF.

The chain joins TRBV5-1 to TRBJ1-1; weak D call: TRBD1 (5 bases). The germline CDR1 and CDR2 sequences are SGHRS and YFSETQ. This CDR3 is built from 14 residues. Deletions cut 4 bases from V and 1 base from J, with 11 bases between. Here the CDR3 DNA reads TGCGCCAGCAGCCTCGGACACGGGAACACTGAAGCTTTCTTT. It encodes CASSLGHGNTEAFF.

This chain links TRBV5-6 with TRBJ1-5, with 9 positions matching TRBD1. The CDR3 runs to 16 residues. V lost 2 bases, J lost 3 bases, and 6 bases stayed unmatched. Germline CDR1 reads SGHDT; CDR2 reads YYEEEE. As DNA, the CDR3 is TGTGCCAGCAGCTTAGGTGGACAGGGGATCAATCAGCCCCAGCATTTT. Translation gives CASSLGGQGINQPQHF.

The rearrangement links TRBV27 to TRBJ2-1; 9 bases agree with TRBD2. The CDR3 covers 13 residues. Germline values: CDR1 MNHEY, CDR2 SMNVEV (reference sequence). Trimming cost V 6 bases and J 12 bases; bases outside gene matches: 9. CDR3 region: CASRMIAGGRQFF. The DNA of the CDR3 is TGTGCCAGCAGGATGATTGCGGGGGGGAGGCAGTTCTTC.

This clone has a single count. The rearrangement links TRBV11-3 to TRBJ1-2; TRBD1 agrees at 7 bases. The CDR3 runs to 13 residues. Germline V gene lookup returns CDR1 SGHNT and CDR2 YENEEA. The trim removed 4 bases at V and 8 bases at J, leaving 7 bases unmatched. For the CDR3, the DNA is TGTGCCAGCAGCTATATAGGGGGCGGCGGCTACACCTTC. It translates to CASSYIGGGGYTF.

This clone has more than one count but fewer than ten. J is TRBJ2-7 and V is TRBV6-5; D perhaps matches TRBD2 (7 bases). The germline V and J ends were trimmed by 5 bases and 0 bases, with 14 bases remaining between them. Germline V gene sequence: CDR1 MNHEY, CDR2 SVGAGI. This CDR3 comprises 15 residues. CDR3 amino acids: CASSGRGAGSYEQYF. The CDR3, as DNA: TGTGCCAGCAGTGGGAGGGGGGCGGGCTCCTACGAGCAGTACTTC.